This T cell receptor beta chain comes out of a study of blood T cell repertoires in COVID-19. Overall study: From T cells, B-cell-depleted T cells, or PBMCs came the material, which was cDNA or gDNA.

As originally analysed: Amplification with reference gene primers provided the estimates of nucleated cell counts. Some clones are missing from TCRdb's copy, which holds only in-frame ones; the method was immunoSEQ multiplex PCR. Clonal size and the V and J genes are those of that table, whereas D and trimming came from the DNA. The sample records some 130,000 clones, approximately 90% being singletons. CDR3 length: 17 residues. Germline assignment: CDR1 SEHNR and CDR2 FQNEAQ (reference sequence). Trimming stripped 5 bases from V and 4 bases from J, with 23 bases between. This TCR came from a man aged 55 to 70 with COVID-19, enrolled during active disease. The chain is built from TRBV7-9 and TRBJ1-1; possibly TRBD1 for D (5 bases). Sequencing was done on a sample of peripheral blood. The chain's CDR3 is CASSQYGTGPVLTEAFF. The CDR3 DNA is TGTGCCAGCAGCCAATACGGAACAGGCCCTGTCCTCACTGAAGCTTTCTTT. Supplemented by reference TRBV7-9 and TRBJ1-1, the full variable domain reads DTGVSQNPRHKITKRGQNVTFRCDPISEHNRLYWYRQTLGQGPEFLTYFQNEAQLEKSRLLSDRFSAERPKGSFSTLEIQRTEQGDSAMYLCASSQYGTGPVLTEAFFGQGTRLTVV.